These 5 T cell receptor beta chains were sequenced from one sample in a study of blood T cell repertoires in COVID-19. Libraries were prepared by immunoSEQ multiplex PCR; TCRdb keeps only in-frame clonotypes and omits some of them. The sample has about 88,000 clones; 87% are singletons. The source material was peripheral blood. The receptors come from a woman in her fifties or sixties with COVID-19, enrolled during active disease.

The rearrangement joins TRBV5-1 to TRBJ2-1, with D perhaps matching TRBD1 (6 bases). The CDR3 spans 15 residues. Per the germline V gene, CDR1 is SGHRS and CDR2 is YFSETQ. V was trimmed by 2 bases and J by 4 bases, leaving 13 bases between them. The CDR3 is CASSLQQGLYNEQFF. The CDR3 DNA is TGCGCCAGCAGCTTACAACAGGGATTATACAATGAGCAGTTCTTC. Complete variable domain (other parts from reference TRBV5-1 and TRBJ2-1): KAGVTQTPRYLIKTRGQQVTLSCSPISGHRSVSWYQQTPGQGLQFLFEYFSETQRNKGNFPGRFSGRQFSNSRSEMNVSTLELGDSALYLCASSLQQGLYNEQFFGPGTRLTVL.

V is TRBV5-1 and J is TRBJ1-5, with D perhaps matching TRBD1 (6 bases). Between the trimmed V and J ends, which lost 4 bases and 0 bases, there was a span of 8 bases. CDR1 and CDR2 from the germline V gene are SGHRS and YFSETQ. This CDR3 has 14 residues. CDR3: CASSLDSSNQPQHF. In nucleotides, the CDR3 is TGCGCCAGCAGCCTGGACAGTAGCAATCAGCCCCAGCATTTT.

V is TRBV18 and J is TRBJ1-2, with 8 positions matching TRBD1. The trim removed 2 bases at V and 4 bases at J, leaving 3 bases unmatched. The CDR3 covers 14 residues. Per the germline V gene, CDR1 is KGHSH and CDR2 is LQKENI. The CDR3, as DNA: TGTGCCAGCTCACCATCCGGACAGGGCTATGGCTACACCTTC. The encoded protein is CASSPSGQGYGYTF.

Here the CDR3 DNA reads TGCGCCAGCAGCACTGGGACAGGGAATCAGCCCCAGCATTTT. As protein: CASSTGTGNQPQHF. This rearrangement joins TRBV5-1 to TRBJ1-5; TRBD1 matches at 9 bases. J gave up 4 bases and V 4 bases, and 3 bases lay outside the gene matches. This CDR3 spans 14 amino acids. CDR1 and CDR2 from the germline V gene are SGHRS and YFSETQ.

V and J are TRBV28 and TRBJ1-5; 8 positions agree with TRBD1. Germline assignment: CDR1 MDHEN and CDR2 SYDVKM. The CDR3 covers 13 residues. With V trimmed by 9 bases and J by 6 bases, 7 bases remained unmatched. In nucleotides, the CDR3 is TGTGCCAGTCGGACAGGGTCGCGTCAGCCCCAGCATTTT. Its translation: CASRTGSRQPQHF.